This entry is about one T cell receptor beta chain. The data belong to a study of T-cell reconstitution after alpha-beta-depleted transplantation in children. The CDR3 length is 13 residues. Looked up from germline, CDR1 is LNHDA and CDR2 is SQIVND (reference sequence). Germline trimming cut 7 bases from V and 5 bases from J; bases unmatched to any gene: 5. Unique molecular identifiers were used to barcode this TCRbeta library. TCRdb reanalysed the PCR reads using MiXCR and keeps one entry per CDR3 protein. The sample gives roughly 500,000 distinct CDR3 sequences, approximately 16% of which show up once; 2.5% to 3.5% is in the top ten.

The chain links TRBV19 to TRBJ1-2; 9 bases are shared with TRBD1. The sequence derives from a human donor who donated a stem cell graft to a child with acute lymphoblastic leukemia. The material was PBMCs from the stem cell graft donor, obtained from the stem cell graft. The CDR3, as DNA: TGTGCCAGTACCCCGGACAGGGGTTATGGCTACACCTTC. Translation gives CASTPDRGYGYTF.